The 27 T cell receptor beta chains in this list originate from one sample, sequenced in a study of CD4 T cells in relation to SARS-CoV-2 and coronaviruses (dated by TCRdb to about 2021). Their specific antigens are unknown. The protocol used for the library was the immunoSEQ multiplex PCR assay. Held by TCRdb, this immuneACCESS table contains in-frame sequences only and omits some clones. Under half of the omission traces to an unresolved V gene where checked; the cause of the rest is unknown. In all, the sample holds 15,000 to 25,000 clones, and more than 60% of those were seen once. In total, the top ten clones hold 23% of the sample. CD4+ T cells from unexposed donors were collected before the COVID-19 pandemic (2011-2018). After more than nine days of culture, CD4+ T cells were isolated with the EasySep CD4+ T cell isolation kit. The sequenced sample consisted of CD4+ T cells from PBMCs, cultured in vitro. These receptors originate from a human donor in good health.

The chain recombines TRBV19 with TRBJ2-2, with D tentatively TRBD1 or TRBD2 (6 bases each). Trimming cost V 8 bases and J 4 bases, with 17 bases left between them. The CDR3 extends over 15 amino acids. Germline V gene data show CDR1 as LNHDA and CDR2 as SQIVND (reference sequence). The CDR3 is CASHWGASLTGELFF. The CDR3 DNA reads TGTGCCAGTCATTGGGGGGCCTCGCTCACCGGGGAGCTGTTTTTT.

The genes are TRBV4-1 and TRBJ2-5, with 7 bases that match TRBD1. Germline V gives CDR1 MGHRA, CDR2 YSYEKL. The CDR3 consists of 14 residues. Trimming took 4 bases from V and 1 from J; bases not matched to a gene: 3. The CDR3 is CASSRQGSQETQYF. DNA for the CDR3: TGCGCCAGCAGCCGACAGGGATCCCAAGAGACCCAGTACTTC.

This clone was detected only once. V is TRBV29-1 and J is TRBJ1-4, with no clear D. This CDR3 contains 11 residues. CDR1 and CDR2 from the germline V gene are SQVTM and ANQGSEA. Trimming pared 6 bases from V and 7 bases from J, leaving 9 bases between. The DNA of the CDR3 is TGCAGCGTGGACGCGGGTGAAAAACTGTTTTTT. Its translation is CSVDAGEKLFF.

This clone was observed a single time. The chain uses TRBV6-4 and TRBJ1-2; a weak D match, TRBD1 (5 bases). V was pared by 6 bases and J by 7 bases, with 12 bases between. CDR1 is MRHNA, CDR2 SNTAGT, per germline. The CDR3 totals 12 residues. In DNA form, the CDR3 reads TGTGCCAGCAGCGGGACGGCGGGTGGCTACACCTTC. Translation gives CASSGTAGGYTF.

V gene TRBV29-1 combines with J gene TRBJ2-1, with 8 positions matching TRBD2. The CDR3 contains 13 residues. J was trimmed by 2 bases and V by 5 bases; bases with no gene match: 2. The germline gives CDR1 SQVTM, CDR2 ANQGSEA. In DNA form, the CDR3 reads TGCAGCGTTTCGGGACTAGCCTACAATGAGCAGTTCTTC. This encodes CSVSGLAYNEQFF.

V gene TRBV7-2 combines with J gene TRBJ1-4, with a possible D match to TRBD1 (5 bases). V gave up 2 bases and J gave up 7 bases, with 11 bases separating them. This CDR3 region has 14 residues. Germline V gene data show CDR1 as SGHTA and CDR2 as FQGNSA. The CDR3 spells CASSLTNRGEKLFF. DNA of the CDR3: TGTGCCAGCAGCTTAACAAATAGGGGTGAAAAACTGTTTTTT.

The gene calls are TRBV5-1 and TRBJ2-1, with D unresolved. The germline gives CDR1 SGHRS, CDR2 YFSETQ. The ends were cut back, 0 bases at V and 4 bases at J, with 5 bases in the middle. CDR3 length: 13 residues. The CDR3 sequence: CASSLGQYNEQFF. The CDR3 DNA reads as TGCGCCAGCAGCTTGGGTCAGTACAATGAGCAGTTCTTC.

This clone appeared once. The chain is built from TRBV9 and TRBJ2-1; D remains unclear. Germline CDR1 is SGDLS and CDR2 is YYNGEE. The CDR3 is made up of 12 amino acids. Deletions cut 0 bases from V and 7 bases from J, with 5 bases between. CDR3 protein: CASSVDLNEQFF. CDR3 nucleotides: TGTGCCAGCAGCGTAGATTTGAATGAGCAGTTCTTC.

V is TRBV20-1 and J is TRBJ2-5, with TRBD2 identical over 9 bases. The CDR3 length is 15 residues. Germline trimming cut 3 bases from V and 5 bases from J; bases unmatched to any gene: 10. Germline-derived CDR1 and CDR2 are DFQATT and SNEGSKA (reference sequence). The CDR3 DNA follows: TGCAGTGCTAGTTTTGCGGGAGGGCCAGGGGAGACCCAGTACTTC. Its translation is CSASFAGGPGETQYF.

The chain is built from TRBV7-3 and TRBJ1-5, with D maybe TRBD1 (6 bases). Germline assignment: CDR1 SGHTA and CDR2 FQGTGA. This CDR3 spans 13 amino acids. With 5 bases removed from V and 4 bases from J, the gap between germline ends came to 9 bases. The DNA for the CDR3 is TGTGCCAGCAGCCGGGACATAAATCAGCCCCAGCATTTT. Its protein product is CASSRDINQPQHF. Complete variable domain (other parts from reference TRBV7-3 and TRBJ1-5): GAGVSQTPSNKVTEKGKYVELRCDPISGHTALYWYRQSLGQGPEFLIYFQGTGAADDSGLPNDRFFAVRPEGSVSTLKIQRTERGDSAVYLCASSRDINQPQHFGDGTRLSIL.

The V call is TRBV10-3, the J call TRBJ2-3; weak D call: TRBD2 (5 bases). The CDR3 loop spans 16 amino acids. Germline CDR1 is ENHRY and CDR2 is SYGVKD. Deletions cut 1 base from V and 0 bases from J, with 11 bases between. In nucleotides, the CDR3 is TGTGCCATCAGTGAGTTCCGGGGTACTAGCACAGATACGCAGTATTTT. Protein sequence: CAISEFRGTSTDTQYF.

The gene calls are TRBV10-2 and TRBJ2-5, with D possibly matching TRBD2 (5 bases). Germline values: CDR1 WSHSY, CDR2 SAAADI. The CDR3 has 13 amino acids. Trimming took off 2 bases at V and 7 bases at J, with 11 bases between the two ends. The CDR3 DNA reads as TGCGCCAGCAGTGAGAGGCTAGAGGGGACCCAGTACTTC. Its translation is CASSERLEGTQYF.

This clone was recorded once. This chain links TRBV2 with TRBJ2-5; no definite D call. Between the trimmed V and J ends, which lost 0 bases and 3 bases, there was a span of 5 bases. This CDR3 has 13 amino acids. CDR1 and CDR2 from the germline V gene are SNHLY and FYNNEI. The CDR3 sequence: CASSEARKETQYF. Written as DNA, the CDR3 is TGTGCCAGCAGTGAAGCCCGGAAAGAGACCCAGTACTTC.

This clone came up a few times. V usage is TRBV7-9 and J usage is TRBJ1-2, with a tentative D call TRBD1 (5 bases). CDR3 length: 14 amino acids. Trimming shortened V by 5 bases and J by 4 bases, and 14 bases separated the two germline ends. Per germline, CDR1 SEHNR and CDR2 FQNEAQ (reference sequence). The CDR3 loop reads CASSPPGLGYGYTF. Written as DNA, the CDR3 is TGTGCCAGCAGCCCCCCGGGACTGGGCTATGGCTACACCTTC.

V and J are TRBV10-2 and TRBJ2-7; possible D gene TRBD1, 6 bases. CDR1 is WSHSY and CDR2 is SAAADI in the germline V gene. V was pared by 5 bases and J by 4 bases, with 6 bases between. The CDR3 length is 11 residues. CDR3 DNA: TGCGCCAGCAGTACAGGGTACGAGCAGTACTTC. Amino acid sequence: CASSTGYEQYF.

V is TRBV4-1 and J is TRBJ2-7; the match to TRBD2 covers 10 bases. The J segment lost 2 bases and the V segment lost 1 base, leaving 5 bases of the junction unmatched. The length of the CDR3 is 16 residues. In germline, CDR1 is MGHRA, CDR2 YSYEKL. Here the CDR3 reads CASSQGQRGGPYEQYF. The CDR3 DNA reads TGCGCCAGCAGCCAAGGTCAGCGGGGGGGCCCCTACGAGCAGTACTTC.

The V call is TRBV3-1 (or the pseudogene TRBV3-2), the J call TRBJ2-2, with 7 bases identical to TRBD2. CDR1 and CDR2 from the germline V gene are LGHDT and YNNKEL (reference sequence). The CDR3 contains 15 residues. V lost 1 base to trimming and J lost 4 bases; unmatched junction nucleotides: 3. The CDR3 DNA reads as TGTGCCAGCAGCCAAGGGGGAGGGTTCACCGGGGAGCTGTTTTTT. Its translation: CASSQGGGFTGELFF.

This chain joins TRBV7-3 and TRBJ1-5; 8 positions match TRBD1. The CDR3 contains 14 residues. V was pared by 4 bases and J by 9 bases, with 8 bases of the junction left unmatched. Per germline, CDR1 SGHTA and CDR2 FQGTGA. CDR3 protein: CASSSPTGESPQHF. The CDR3, as DNA: TGTGCCAGCAGCTCCCCGACAGGGGAGTCGCCCCAGCATTTT.

V usage is TRBV5-1 and J usage is TRBJ2-5; 12 bases fit TRBD2. Germline V lookup: CDR1 SGHRS, CDR2 YFSETQ. Trimming at V came to 1 base and at J to 2 bases, leaving 0 bases not matched to a gene. This CDR3 comprises 15 residues. In DNA form, the CDR3 reads TGCGCCAGCAGCTTGCTAGCGGGAGGGCAAGAGACCCAGTACTTC. As protein: CASSLLAGGQETQYF.

The CDR3 region has the DNA TGTGCCAGCAGCTTGGCCGGACAGCTCTACGAGCAGTACTTC. This translates into CASSLAGQLYEQYF. V usage is TRBV5-4 and J usage is TRBJ2-7; TRBD1 is a possible D gene (6 bases). Germline V gene lookup returns CDR1 SGHNT and CDR2 YYREEE (reference sequence). CDR3 length: 14 residues. Trimming cost V 0 bases and J 3 bases, with 10 bases left between them.

This chain uses TRBV5-1 with TRBJ1-1; possible D gene TRBD1, 6 bases. This CDR3 is 14 amino acids long. V shed 4 bases and J shed 4 bases, with 14 bases lying between them. The germline CDR1 and CDR2 sequences are SGHRS and YFSETQ. DNA for the CDR3: TGCGCCAGCAGCCCGGGGGCCGGGGGCACTGAAGCTTTCTTT. Its protein is CASSPGAGGTEAFF. The variable domain in full, completed from reference TRBV5-1 and TRBJ1-1, reads KAGVTQTPRYLIKTRGQQVTLSCSPISGHRSVSWYQQTPGQGLQFLFEYFSETQRNKGNFPGRFSGRQFSNSRSEMNVSTLELGDSALYLCASSPGAGGTEAFFGQGTRLTVV.

The chain carries TRBV24-1 and TRBJ1-2, with D maybe TRBD1 (5 bases). Trimming removed 4 bases from V and 8 bases from J, with 16 bases in between. This CDR3 is built from 14 residues. Per the germline V gene, CDR1 is KGHDR and CDR2 is SFDVKD. The CDR3 region is CATSDAGTWGGYTF. For the CDR3, the DNA is TGTGCCACCAGTGACGCCGGGACCTGGGGAGGCTACACCTTC.

The chain is built from TRBV7-9 and TRBJ2-5; D assignment may be TRBD1 or TRBD2 (5 bases each). Per the germline V gene, CDR1 is SEHNR and CDR2 is FQNEAQ (reference sequence). Trimming shortened V by 5 bases and J by 2 bases, and 12 bases separated the two germline ends. CDR3 length: 14 residues. CDR3 region: CASSPRDGQETQYF. The CDR3 bases are TGTGCCAGCAGCCCAAGGGACGGGCAAGAGACCCAGTACTTC.

The chain uses TRBV6-4 and TRBJ2-1, with 8 positions matching TRBD1. The CDR3 extends over 14 amino acids. Germline CDR1 MRHNA, CDR2 SNTAGT. The ends lost 6 bases at V and 5 bases at J; junction bases unmatched: 6. CDR3 DNA sequence: TGTGCCAGCAGCCGGGACAGGAGCAACAATGAGCAGTTCTTC. Amino acids: CASSRDRSNNEQFF.

The CDR3 region has the DNA TGTGCCAGCAGGTCTACAGGGGGAAGTCAGCCCCAGCATTTT. Encoded protein: CASRSTGGSQPQHF. The chain recombines TRBV6-5 with TRBJ1-5; 8 bases fit TRBD1. Unmatched junction bases numbered 7, after V lost 6 bases and J lost 6 bases. From germline, CDR1 is MNHEY and CDR2 SVGAGI. CDR3 length: 14 amino acids.

The chain is built from TRBV7-9 and TRBJ2-1; D unresolved. With 0 bases removed from V and 6 bases from J, the gap between germline ends came to 9 bases. The CDR3 sequence is 14 residues long. Looked up from germline, CDR1 is SEHNR and CDR2 is FQNEAQ (reference sequence). The CDR3 nucleotides read TGTGCCAGCAGCTTAGCGATACTGGGCAATGAGCAGTTCTTC. This sequence encodes CASSLAILGNEQFF.

This clone was recorded a few times. The chain couples TRBV29-1 to TRBJ1-2; TRBD1 aligns across 9 bases. Per germline, CDR1 SQVTM and CDR2 ANQGSEA. The CDR3 length is 12 residues. With 7 bases clipped from V and 8 bases from J, the junction kept 8 bases outside the gene matches. As DNA, the CDR3 is TGCAGCGCCGGACGGACAGGGGAGGGCTACACCTTC. It yields the protein CSAGRTGEGYTF.